This TCR beta chain was obtained from a study of graft-versus-host responses after intestinal transplantation. Whole-study findings and limits: Early declines in HvG clones that occurred post-transplant were associated with peak circulating GvH clone levels.

Clones were sequenced by immunoSEQ multiplex PCR, and TCRdb holds only the in-frame ones, with some missing. Found here are around 100,000 clones, around 90% of them singletons; the top ten hold roughly 0.24%. V shed 1 base and J shed 6 bases, with 16 bases lying between them. This CDR3 is 16 amino acids long. CDR1 is LNHNV and CDR2 is YYDKDF in the germline V gene (reference sequence). In regard to this clone: Its antigen remains unknown.

This TCR was sampled from a human donor who was the organ donor for an intestinal transplant. The sample here was unstimulated CD4+ T cells sorted from spleen or lymph node cells, taken before transplant. This sequence joins TRBV15 and TRBJ2-1; D could derive from TRBD1 or TRBD2 (5 bases each). Written as DNA, the CDR3 is TGTGCCACCAGCAGAGGCGAAGGGGCAGGGAGCAATGAGCAGTTCTTC. Protein product: CATSRGEGAGSNEQFF.